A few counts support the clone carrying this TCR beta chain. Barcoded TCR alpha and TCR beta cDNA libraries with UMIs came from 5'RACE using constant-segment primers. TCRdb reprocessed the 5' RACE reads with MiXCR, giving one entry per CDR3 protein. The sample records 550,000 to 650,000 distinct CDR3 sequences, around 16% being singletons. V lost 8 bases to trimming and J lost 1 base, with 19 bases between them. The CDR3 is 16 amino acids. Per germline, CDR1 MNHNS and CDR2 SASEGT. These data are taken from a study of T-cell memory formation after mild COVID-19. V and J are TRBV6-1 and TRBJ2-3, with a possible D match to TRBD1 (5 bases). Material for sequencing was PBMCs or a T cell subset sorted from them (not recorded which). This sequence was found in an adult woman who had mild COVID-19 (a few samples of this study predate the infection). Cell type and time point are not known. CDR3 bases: TGTGCCAGCGCCCCACCCCGTGGCAGGGGCACAGATACGCAGTATTTT. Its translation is CASAPPRGRGTDTQYF.